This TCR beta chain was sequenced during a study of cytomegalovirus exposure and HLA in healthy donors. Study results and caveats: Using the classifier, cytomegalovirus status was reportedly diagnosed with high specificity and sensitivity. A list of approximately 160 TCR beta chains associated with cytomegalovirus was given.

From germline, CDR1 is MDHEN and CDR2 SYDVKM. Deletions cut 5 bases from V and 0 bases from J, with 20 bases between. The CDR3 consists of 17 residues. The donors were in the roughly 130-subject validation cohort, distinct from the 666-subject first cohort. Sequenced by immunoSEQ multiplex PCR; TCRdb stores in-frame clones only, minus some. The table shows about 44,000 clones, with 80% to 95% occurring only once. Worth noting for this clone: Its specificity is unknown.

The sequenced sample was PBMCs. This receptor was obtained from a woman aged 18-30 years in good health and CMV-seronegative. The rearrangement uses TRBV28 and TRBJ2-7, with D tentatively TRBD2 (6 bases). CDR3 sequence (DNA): TGTGCCAGCAGTACAATCGGACTACCGAAGAGCTCCTACGAGCAGTACTTC. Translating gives CASSTIGLPKSSYEQYF.